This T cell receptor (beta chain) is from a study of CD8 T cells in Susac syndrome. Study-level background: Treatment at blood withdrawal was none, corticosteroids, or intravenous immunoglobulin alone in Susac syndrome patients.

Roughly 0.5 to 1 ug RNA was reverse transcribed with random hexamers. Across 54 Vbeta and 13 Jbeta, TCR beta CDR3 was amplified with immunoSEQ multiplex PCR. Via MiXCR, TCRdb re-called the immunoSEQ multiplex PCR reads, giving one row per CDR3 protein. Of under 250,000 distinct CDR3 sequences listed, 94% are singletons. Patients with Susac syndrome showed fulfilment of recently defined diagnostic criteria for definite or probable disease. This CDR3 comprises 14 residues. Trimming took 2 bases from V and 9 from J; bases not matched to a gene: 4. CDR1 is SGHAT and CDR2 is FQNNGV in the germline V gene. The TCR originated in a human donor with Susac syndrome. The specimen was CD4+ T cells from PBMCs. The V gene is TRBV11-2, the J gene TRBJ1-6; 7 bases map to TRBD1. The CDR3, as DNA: TGTGCCAGCAGCTTACAGGGGGGGGCTTCACCCCTCCACTTT. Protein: CASSLQGGASPLHF.